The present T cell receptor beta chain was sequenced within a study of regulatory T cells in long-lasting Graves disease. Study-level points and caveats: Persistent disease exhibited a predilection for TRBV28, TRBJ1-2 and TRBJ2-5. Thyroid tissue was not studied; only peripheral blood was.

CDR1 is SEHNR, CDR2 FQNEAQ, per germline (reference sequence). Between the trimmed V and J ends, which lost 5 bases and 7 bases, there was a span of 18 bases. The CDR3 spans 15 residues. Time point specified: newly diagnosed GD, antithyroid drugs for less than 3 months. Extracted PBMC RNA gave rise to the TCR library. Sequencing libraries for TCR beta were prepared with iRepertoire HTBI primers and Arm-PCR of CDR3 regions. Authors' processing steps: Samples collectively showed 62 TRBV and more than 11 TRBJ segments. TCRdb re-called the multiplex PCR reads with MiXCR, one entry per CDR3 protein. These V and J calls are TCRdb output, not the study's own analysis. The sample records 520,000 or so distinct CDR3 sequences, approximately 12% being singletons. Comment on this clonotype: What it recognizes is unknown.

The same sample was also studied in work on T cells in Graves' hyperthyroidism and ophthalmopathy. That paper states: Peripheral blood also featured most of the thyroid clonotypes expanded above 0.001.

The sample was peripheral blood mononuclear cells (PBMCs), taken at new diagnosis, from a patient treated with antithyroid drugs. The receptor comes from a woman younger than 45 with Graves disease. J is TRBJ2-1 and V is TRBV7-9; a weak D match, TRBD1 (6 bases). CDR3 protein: CASSPRLQGMNEQFF. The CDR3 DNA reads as TGTGCCAGCAGCCCACGCCTCCAGGGGATGAATGAGCAGTTCTTC.